This T cell receptor beta chain was sequenced during a study of T-cell memory formation after mild COVID-19. Across the whole study: Largely donor-specific sequence clusters came from a couple of donors.

Whole-study findings and limits: Largely, contracting CD4+ clones fell within CM and EM, and contracting CD8+ clones within EMRA. Pre-infection memory already had some responding clones, implying cross-reactive memory joined.

Regarding this clonotype: Antigen unknown.

TCRdb fed the 5' RACE reads into MiXCR, producing one record per CDR3 protein. The data show under 600,000 distinct CDR3 sequences, with about a fifth seen just once and 7.5% to 9.5% held by the top ten. The V and J ends lost 6 bases and 6 bases, in that order; junction bases with no gene match: 6. This CDR3 has 13 amino acids. Germline lookup yields CDR1 SEHNR and CDR2 FQNEAQ (reference sequence). The chain uses TRBV7-9 and TRBJ1-2, with 8 bases matching TRBD1. Sample: PBMCs or a T cell subset sorted from them (not recorded which). This receptor was identified in an adult woman who had mild COVID-19 (a few samples of this study predate the infection). Cell type and time point are not known. CDR3: CASRRQGRNGYTF. CDR3 DNA: TGTGCCAGCAGACGACAGGGGAGAAATGGCTACACCTTC. The full variable domain, rest sourced from reference TRBV7-9 and TRBJ1-2, is DTGVSQNPRHKITKRGQNVTFRCDPISEHNRLYWYRQTLGQGPEFLTYFQNEAQLEKSRLLSDRFSAERPKGSFSTLEIQRTEQGDSAMYLCASRRQGRNGYTFGSGTRLTVV.